This TCR beta chain was found in a study of T cells in Graves' hyperthyroidism and ophthalmopathy. Regarding the study as a whole: Model-based prediction identified ophthalmopathy a median around 6.5 months prior to its onset.

Amplification of TCR beta CDR3 regions used RNA as the template. An initial round of RT-PCR targeting the TCR CDR3 relied on the HTBI primer set. A single record per CDR3 protein comes from TCRdb applying MiXCR to the multiplex PCR reads. The table shows 490,000 or so distinct CDR3 sequences, with 15% to 20% occurring only once. Exclusion of patients followed from uncontrolled infection, other autoimmune disease, pregnancy or lactation. The PBMCs had their origin in 10 ml of fresh peripheral blood. This CDR3 has 18 amino acids. The germline gives CDR1 MNHNS, CDR2 SASEGT. V dropped 6 bases and J dropped 2 bases, with 25 bases sitting between them. At least ten counts were recorded for this clonotype. Its antigen is unidentified.

The sample was blood. The genes are TRBV6-1 and TRBJ2-5; tentatively, D is TRBD1 or TRBD2 (5 bases each). This TCR was sampled from a woman aged 25-40 years with Graves' ophthalmopathy. CDR3 DNA: TGTGCCAGCAGACCAAGGTCGTGGGGGTCCACTCCTCAAGAGACCCAGTACTTC. It is translated as CASRPRSWGSTPQETQYF.